This TCR beta chain came from a study of blood T cell repertoires in COVID-19. Per the germline V gene, CDR1 is MNHEY and CDR2 is SVGEGT. The V and J ends lost 3 bases and 7 bases, in that order; junction bases with no gene match: 13. This CDR3 has 16 amino acids. As originally analysed: Estimation of nucleated cell counts was performed using reference gene primer amplification. Libraries were prepared by immunoSEQ multiplex PCR; TCRdb keeps only in-frame clonotypes and omits some of them. V and J calls and clone size come straight from that table; D and trimming were deduced from the DNA. The sample holds 90,000 to 130,000 clones, approximately 81% seen once.

The sequenced sample consisted of peripheral blood. The chain joins TRBV6-2 or TRBV6-3 to TRBJ1-2; 8 nucleotides align to TRBD1. The clonotype originates from a man between 35 and 55 years old with acute or convalescent COVID-19. Here the CDR3 reads CASSYSGTGTGGGYTF. CDR3 sequence (DNA): TGTGCCAGCAGTTATTCCGGGACAGGCACTGGTGGTGGCTACACCTTC.